These T cell receptor beta chains were read from a single sample in a study of cytomegalovirus exposure and HLA in healthy donors. The data were produced by immunoSEQ multiplex PCR, yet TCRdb's version contains in-frame clones alone and is incomplete. The table includes 95,000 to 150,000 clones, approximately 15% detected once. The sample taken for sequencing was PBMCs. The receptors come from a woman between 18 and 29 years old in good health and CMV-seronegative. CDR3s include the opening cysteine and the closing phenylalanine or tryptophan. The D gene is left open where the match is weak. Clone sizes are given selectively: once, few, many, or a class where the clone is expanded.

DNA	CDR3	V	size	D	J
TGTGCCAGCACCTCGGGACTAGGGTCCTACGAGCAGTACTTC	CASTSGLGSYEQYF	TRBV2	NA	TRBD2	TRBJ2-7
TGCGCCAGCAACCCTAGCGGGGGTCCCTACGAGCAGTACTTC	CASNPSGGPYEQYF	TRBV10-2	NA	TRBD2	TRBJ2-7
TGTGCCAGCATACAGTCCCAAGAGACCCAGTACTTC	CASIQSQETQYF	TRBV2	NA	NA	TRBJ2-5
TGCGCCAGCAGCCTGACCGGACAAAGGGGTCCCACAGATACGCAGTATTTT	CASSLTGQRGPTDTQYF	TRBV10-2	NA	NA	TRBJ2-3
TGTGCCACCAGCAACATGTACCGAAATGAAAAACTGTTTTTT	CATSNMYRNEKLFF	TRBV15	few	NA	TRBJ1-4
TGTGCCAGCAGTTGGGACAGGGGGTTCGATCAGCCCCAGCATTTT	CASSWDRGFDQPQHF	TRBV2	NA	TRBD1	TRBJ1-5
TGTGCCAGCAACCCTACCGGGACTGCTAACACCGGGGAGCTGTTTTTT	CASNPTGTANTGELFF	TRBV27	NA	NA	TRBJ2-2
TGTGCCAGCAGCTTTAGAACTAGCGGGAGGGGCGGGGAGCTGTTTTTT	CASSFRTSGRGGELFF	TRBV7-2	few	TRBD2	TRBJ2-2
TGTGCCAGCAGCACCGGACCCAGGGGCACTGGAAACACCATATATTTT	CASSTGPRGTGNTIYF	TRBV7-8	NA	NA	TRBJ1-3
TGTGCCAGCAGCTTAGATTCTAGCGGGGTCTACGAGCAGTACTTC	CASSLDSSGVYEQYF	TRBV7-2	NA	TRBD2	TRBJ2-7
TGTGCCAGCAGCTCTCCGGGACAGACATACGGTACGCAGTATTTT	CASSSPGQTYGTQYF	TRBV7-9	NA	TRBD1	TRBJ2-3